One T cell receptor (beta chain) is described in this entry. Its specificity is unknown. This sample is part of a study of radiotherapy plus CTLA-4 blockade in lung cancer. Looking at the study overall: Objective responses occurred in around 18% of patients; about 32% had disease control.

Germline assignment: CDR1 SGHDT and CDR2 YYEEEE. V gave up 5 bases and J gave up 4 bases; unmatched junction bases: 6. The CDR3 spans 14 residues. The protocol was immunoSEQ multiplex PCR, while the TCRdb copy is restricted to in-frame clones and leaves out a portion. Of roughly 120,000 clones in the sample, roughly 80% are singletons; the top ten hold roughly 5.2%. Whole-study findings and limits: After radiotherapy and ipilimumab, tumor-derived clones expanded in peripheral blood.

The receptor comes from a human donor with non-small cell lung cancer who had a partial response to radiotherapy plus ipilimumab. The chain carries TRBV5-6 and TRBJ1-5; 7 nucleotides agree with TRBD1. This specimen was peripheral blood, taken from a patient treated with radiotherapy plus ipilimumab. CDR3 coding DNA: TGTGCCAGCAGTCAGACAGGGTTGAATCAGCCCCAGCATTTT. Translating gives CASSQTGLNQPQHF. The variable domain in full, completed from reference TRBV5-6 and TRBJ1-5, reads DAGVTQSPTHLIKTRGQQVTLRCSPKSGHDTVSWYQQALGQGPQFIFQYYEEEERQRGNFPDRFSGHQFPNYSSELNVNALLLGDSALYLCASSQTGLNQPQHFGDGTRLSIL.